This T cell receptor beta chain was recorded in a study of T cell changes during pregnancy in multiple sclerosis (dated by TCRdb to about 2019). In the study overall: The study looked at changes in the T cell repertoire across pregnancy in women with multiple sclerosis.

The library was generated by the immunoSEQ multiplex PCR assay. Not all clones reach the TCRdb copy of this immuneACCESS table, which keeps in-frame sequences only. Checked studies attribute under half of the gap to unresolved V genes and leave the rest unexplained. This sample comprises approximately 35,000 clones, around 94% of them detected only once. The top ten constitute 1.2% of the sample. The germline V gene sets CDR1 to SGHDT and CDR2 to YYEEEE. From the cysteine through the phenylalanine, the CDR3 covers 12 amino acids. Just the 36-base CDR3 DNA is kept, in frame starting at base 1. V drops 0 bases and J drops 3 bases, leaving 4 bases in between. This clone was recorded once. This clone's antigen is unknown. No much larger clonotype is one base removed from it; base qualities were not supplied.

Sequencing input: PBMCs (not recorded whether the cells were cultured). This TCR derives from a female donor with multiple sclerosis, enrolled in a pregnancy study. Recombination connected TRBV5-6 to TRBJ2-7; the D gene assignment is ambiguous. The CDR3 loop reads CASSLDDYEQYF. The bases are TGTGCCAGCAGCTTGGATGACTACGAGCAGTACTTC.